This TCR beta chain was found in a study of Ad26.COV2.S vaccination and SARS-CoV-2 variants (dated by TCRdb to about 2021). Some background on the complete study: TCRbeta repertoire sequencing served as the tool for gauging how specific and how broad the SARS-CoV-2-reactive T cell receptors were following Ad26.COV2.S vaccination. A total of 32 samples were included in the TCR-sequenced set, comprising around 19 Ad26.COV2.S vaccine recipients, 5 placebo recipients and 8 SARS-CoV-2 convalescent individuals.

What the authors observed across the whole study: After vaccination, substantial breadth of spike-specific CD8+ and CD4+ T cell responses was reported. The authors noted that total T cell responses may have been underestimated by the TCR breadth and depth analyses. Spike-specific TCR breadth was higher in Ad26.COV2.S recipients than in placebo recipients (P = 0.0014). Vaccine and placebo recipients had comparable non-spike TCR breadth, which fits with the vaccine containing only spike.

TCRbeta CDR3 regions were sequenced with the immunoSEQ Assay. After extraction, genomic DNA underwent amplification by bias-controlled multiplex PCR, followed by high-throughput sequencing. Under the source paper's analysis protocol: To quantify the absolute abundance of every unique TCRbeta CDR3 region, sequences were collapsed and filtered. T cell fraction was estimated by normalization of TCRbeta template counts to usable DNA, with usable DNA being measured through amplification of reference genes present in all nucleated cells. Repertoire TCRs were annotated as SARS-CoV-2-specific by exact matching of V gene, CDR3 amino acid sequence and J gene to a known reactive TCR set. The reference SARS-CoV-2 TCR set came from MIRA and was filtered for enrichment in COVID-19-positive ImmuneCODE repertoires, removing public or cross-reactive TCRs. Using the MIRA antigens, annotated TCRs were further analysed by specific ORF or by position within an ORF. Breadth was defined as annotated unique rearrangements over total unique productive rearrangements; depth was the summed frequency of those rearrangements. TCR breadth was compared between groups using two-sided Wilcoxon rank-sum tests. TCRdb took this table from immuneACCESS and kept in-frame rearrangements with V and J called. Such tables lack part of the clones; where checked against another copy, unresolved V genes explain under half of the gap, and the rest is unexplained. D and trimming were read from the DNA, whereas the V and J calls and clone size are those reported in that table. This sample is represented by some 190,000 clones; around nine tenths of them were singletons. About 5.5% of the sample is in the top ten clones.

To note about this clone: Its antigen is still unknown. No quality values exist for individual bases; no much larger clone is one base distant.

The time point label on this specimen signifies: individuals recovered from natural SARS-CoV-2 infection. CDR1 and CDR2 are read off the germline V gene as SGHAT and FQNNGV. The CDR3 starts with the cysteine, ends with the phenylalanine, and has 16 residues. Only CDR3 DNA remains: 48 bases, in frame from the first base. The junction shows trimming of 5 bases on V and 3 bases on J, and the gene matches do not reach 12 bases of it. This chain joins TRBV11-2 to TRBJ1-1, with TRBD1 identical over 7 junction bases. This specimen consisted of peripheral blood, obtained after recovery from COVID-19. This TCR derives from a human donor who had recovered from COVID-19. The DNA sequence follows: TGTGCCAGCAGCCCCGGGACAGTCACCACAGACACTGAAGCTTTCTTT. The resulting protein is CASSPGTVTTDTEAFF.